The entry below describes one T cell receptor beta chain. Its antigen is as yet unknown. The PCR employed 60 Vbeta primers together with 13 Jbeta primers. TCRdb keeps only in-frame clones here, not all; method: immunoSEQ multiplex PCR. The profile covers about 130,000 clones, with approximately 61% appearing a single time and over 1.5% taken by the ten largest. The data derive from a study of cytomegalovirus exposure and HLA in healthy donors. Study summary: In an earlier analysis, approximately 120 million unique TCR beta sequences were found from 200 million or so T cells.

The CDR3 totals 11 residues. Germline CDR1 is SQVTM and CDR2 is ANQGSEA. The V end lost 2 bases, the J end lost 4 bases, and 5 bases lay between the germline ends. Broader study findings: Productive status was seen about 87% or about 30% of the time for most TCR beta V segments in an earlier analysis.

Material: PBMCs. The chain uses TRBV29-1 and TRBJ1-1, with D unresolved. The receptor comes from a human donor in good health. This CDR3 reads CSVERSTEAFF. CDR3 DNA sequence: TGCAGCGTTGAACGTTCCACTGAAGCTTTCTTT. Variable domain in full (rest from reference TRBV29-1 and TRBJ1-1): SAVISQKPSRDICQRGTSLTIQCQVDSQVTMMFWYRQQPGQSLTLIATANQGSEATYESGFVIDKFPISRPNLTFSTLTVSNMSPEDSSIYLCSVERSTEAFFGQGTRLTVV.